Below, one T cell receptor beta chain is given with its context. Its target is not known. Sequencing was performed with immunoSEQ multiplex PCR; in TCRdb, only in-frame clones are kept and a portion is missing. Seen here are about 15,000 clones, roughly 92% observed once, and the top ten hold around 0.84%. Time point denoted: week 3, after first cycle of checkpoint inhibitor. Blood was drawn before treatment and at week 3 after checkpoint blockade. The data originate from a study of blood T cell dynamics during melanoma immunotherapy. From germline, CDR1 is MNHEY and CDR2 SVGAGI. The CDR3 has 15 residues. V lost 2 bases, J lost 2 bases, and 1 base stayed unmatched. Study outcomes and limitations: It remained unknown if the driving T cell clones were melanoma-specific.

The chain employs TRBV6-5 and TRBJ2-5; TRBD1 agrees at 11 bases. Specimen: blood, collected from a patient treated with checkpoint blockade. The TCR comes from a human donor with melanoma. CDR3 amino acids: CASSYRDRGQETQYF. CDR3 nucleotides: TGTGCCAGCAGTTACCGGGACAGGGGGCAAGAGACCCAGTACTTC.